The 24 T cell receptor beta chains in this list originate from one sample, sequenced in a study of T cells in Graves' hyperthyroidism and ophthalmopathy. RNA transcripts provided the source from which TCR beta CDR3 regions were amplified. HTBI primers were used for first-round RT-PCR of the TCR CDR3. Using its own MiXCR run on the multiplex PCR reads, TCRdb lists one record per CDR3 protein. The sample has around 690,000 distinct CDR3 sequences; approximately 15% are singletons. Material for sequencing was blood. These TCRs come from a man aged 45 to 65 with Graves' hyperthyroidism.

The chain uses TRBV20-1 and TRBJ2-1, with D possibly TRBD2 on 5 matching bases. This CDR3 has 15 residues. With 6 bases removed from V and 0 bases from J, the gap between germline ends came to 15 bases. Germline V gene lookup returns CDR1 DFQATT and CDR2 SNEGSKA (reference sequence). As DNA, the CDR3 is TGCAGTGCCAAAATGAGCGGAGGCTCCTACAATGAGCAGTTCTTC. Encoded protein: CSAKMSGGSYNEQFF.

This clonotype was counted between two and nine times. The CDR3 bases are TGCAGTGCTAGAGAGGGGCAGGGTTACAAGAATGAGCAGTTCTTC. It yields the protein CSAREGQGYKNEQFF. The rearrangement uses TRBV20-1 and TRBJ2-1, with D perhaps matching TRBD1 (5 bases). The CDR3 spans 15 residues. The germline gives CDR1 DFQATT, CDR2 SNEGSKA (reference sequence). The germline V and J ends were trimmed by 0 bases and 7 bases, with 16 bases remaining between them.

This clonotype occurred once. CDR3 in amino acids: CATRADYGYTF. CDR3 bases: TGTGCCACCAGGGCCGATTATGGCTACACCTTC. The chain has TRBV24-1 and TRBJ1-2; D remains ambiguous. V was trimmed by 7 bases and J by 5 bases, leaving 7 bases between them. This CDR3 comprises 11 residues. Looked up from germline, CDR1 is KGHDR and CDR2 is SFDVKD.

For the CDR3, the DNA is TGTGCCAGCAGTTTTGGGCTCTACAGGGCCTCCTACGAGCAGTACTTC. Its protein product is CASSFGLYRASYEQYF. The J gene is TRBJ2-7, the V gene TRBV28; weak D call: TRBD1 (6 bases). The CDR3 contains 16 residues. Trimming cost V 3 bases and J 0 bases, with 15 bases left between them. Germline values: CDR1 MDHEN, CDR2 SYDVKM.

The chain combines TRBV30 with TRBJ2-7; weak D call: TRBD1 (5 bases). The germline V gene encodes CDR1 GTSNPN and CDR2 SVGIG (reference sequence). Trimming removed 5 bases at V and 1 base at J, with 12 bases between. The CDR3 contains 13 residues. CDR3 nucleotides: TGTGCCTGGGCCACAGGTACATCCTACGAGCAGTACTTC. Translated: CAWATGTSYEQYF.

This clonotype was counted a few times. This chain joins TRBV4-1 and TRBJ1-5; D may be TRBD1 (6 bases). Germline V CDR1 and CDR2: MGHRA, YSYEKL. CDR3 size: 17 residues. Deletions cut 4 bases from V and 4 bases from J, with 20 bases between. The chain's CDR3 is CASSPVRGRRGNQPQHF. CDR3 DNA sequence: TGCGCCAGCAGCCCAGTCCGGGGGCGCAGGGGTAATCAGCCCCAGCATTTT.

V and J are TRBV20-1 and TRBJ2-7; D is unclear. Germline CDR1 is DFQATT and CDR2 is SNEGSKA (reference sequence). This CDR3 region has 12 residues. The ends were cut back, 2 bases at V and 3 bases at J, with 8 bases in the middle. CDR3 nucleotide sequence: TGCAGTGCTAGAAACGACGGCTACGAGCAGTACTTC. It translates to CSARNDGYEQYF.

This clonotype was seen a few times. The gene calls are TRBV29-1 and TRBJ2-3; no definite D call. Per germline, CDR1 SQVTM and CDR2 ANQGSEA. Trimming took 0 bases from V and 0 from J, leaving 22 bases between them. This CDR3 region has 19 residues. The CDR3 DNA is TGCAGCGTTGAAGATCTTCCCATAGGGCAGTTTGCTAGCACAGATACGCAGTATTTT. Protein product: CSVEDLPIGQFASTDTQYF.

This clonotype was observed at least ten times. The chain carries TRBV6-1 and TRBJ2-5; 7 bases map to TRBD2. CDR1 and CDR2 (germline): MNHNS, SASEGT. This CDR3 is built from 16 residues. J lost 0 bases, V lost 7 bases, and 11 bases had no gene match. The CDR3: CASILAELTYQETQYF. CDR3 in DNA: TGTGCCAGCATCCTAGCGGAACTCACGTACCAAGAGACCCAGTACTTC.

This clonotype was observed a few times. The rearrangement uses TRBV30 and TRBJ1-3; no definite D call. From germline, CDR1 is GTSNPN and CDR2 SVGIG (reference sequence). CDR3 length: 11 amino acids. V lost 2 bases and J lost 4, with 3 bases in between. The CDR3 loop is CAWSLGNTIYF. The DNA for the CDR3 is TGTGCCTGGAGTTTAGGAAACACCATATATTTT.

This clonotype appeared many times. The J gene is TRBJ2-2, the V gene TRBV5-8; TRBD1 might be the D (6 bases). Trimming removed 1 base from V and 1 base from J, with 11 bases in between. This CDR3 is built from 16 residues. Looked up from germline, CDR1 is SGHTS and CDR2 is YDEGEE. CDR3 coding DNA: TGTGCCAGCAGCTTGAGGACAGACTTGAACACCGGGGAGCTGTTTTTT. This encodes CASSLRTDLNTGELFF.

This clonotype came up a few times. The chain carries TRBV7-9 and TRBJ2-1, with 10 positions matching TRBD1. The CDR3 contains 16 residues. Trimming cost V 6 bases and J 4 bases; bases outside gene matches: 9. CDR1 SEHNR and CDR2 FQNEAQ come from the germline V gene (reference sequence). The CDR3 region has the DNA TGTGCCAGCAGGGGACCACGGGACAGGGGATACAATGAGCAGTTCTTC. This sequence encodes CASRGPRDRGYNEQFF.

The rearrangement joins TRBV19 to TRBJ2-5; D remains ambiguous. Germline CDR1 LNHDA, CDR2 SQIVND (reference sequence). Trimming left V 3 bases short and J 0 bases short, with 8 bases between. The CDR3 has 14 amino acids. This CDR3 reads CASSIDPDQETQYF. The CDR3 nucleotides are TGTGCCAGTAGTATCGATCCGGACCAAGAGACCCAGTACTTC.

Remarks on this clonotype: This may be a read error, as it is one base from a much larger clone. The gene calls are TRBV12-3 or TRBV12-4 and TRBJ2-6, with a weak D call TRBD1 (5 bases). V gave up 5 bases and J gave up 2 bases, with 13 bases separating them. This CDR3 region has 16 residues. The CDR3 here is CASSRGTRPGANVLTF. CDR3 DNA sequence: TGTGCCAGCAGTAGGGGCACTCGTCCTGGGGCCAACGTCCTGACTTTC.

In this sample, this clonotype turned up a few times. The CDR3 coding sequence is TGTGCCAGCTCACCACCGAGTTCGGCGAATCAGCCCCAGCATTTT. Translated: CASSPPSSANQPQHF. This chain joins TRBV18 and TRBJ1-5; D is unresolved. The CDR3 is 15 amino acids. The V gene lost 0 bases and the J gene lost 4 bases, with 10 bases spanning the gap. CDR1 and CDR2 (germline): KGHSH, LQKENI.

This clonotype was seen at least ten times. The chain has TRBV6-1 and TRBJ1-1; the D is unclear. V dropped 8 bases and J dropped 7 bases, with 20 bases sitting between them. The CDR3 has 14 amino acids. Germline values: CDR1 MNHNS, CDR2 SASEGT. The CDR3 region is CASRSGLIGYEAFF. The CDR3 DNA reads TGTGCCAGCCGGTCAGGCCTTATCGGATATGAAGCTTTCTTT.

This clonotype was seen ten or more times. The rearrangement uses TRBV9 and TRBJ2-7; 11 nucleotides align to TRBD1. The CDR3 extends over 15 amino acids. From germline, CDR1 is SGDLS and CDR2 YYNGEE. V dropped 3 bases and J dropped 4; count of bases not matched to a gene: 6. CDR3 sequence reads: CASSAAGTGGYEQYF. The CDR3 region has the DNA TGTGCCAGCAGCGCAGCCGGGACAGGGGGTTACGAGCAGTACTTC.

CDR3 DNA sequence: TGTGCCAGCAGTTTCGTCGGCAGGGGGGCCTACGAGCAGTACTTC. This encodes CASSFVGRGAYEQYF. This chain connects TRBV28 to TRBJ2-7, with a tentative D call TRBD1 (7 bases). Germline V CDR1 and CDR2: MDHEN, SYDVKM. This CDR3 is built from 15 residues. With 3 bases removed from V and 2 bases from J, the gap between germline ends came to 14 bases.

This clonotype came up many times. V usage is TRBV11-2 and J usage is TRBJ2-1; either TRBD1 or TRBD2 may supply D (6 bases each). V lost 1 base and J 9 bases, leaving 10 bases between the germline ends. The CDR3 extends over 13 amino acids. Germline-derived CDR1 and CDR2 are SGHAT and FQNNGV. The CDR3 spells CASSLVGGREQFF. CDR3 in DNA: TGTGCCAGCAGCTTAGTTGGGGGGCGTGAGCAGTTCTTC. Filled out from reference TRBV11-2 and TRBJ2-1, the complete variable domain reads EAGVAQSPRYKIIEKRQSVAFWCNPISGHATLYWYQQILGQGPKLLIQFQNNGVVDDSQLPKDRFSAERLKGVDSTLKIQPAKLEDSAVYLCASSLVGGREQFFGPGTRLTVL.

V usage is TRBV24-1 and J usage is TRBJ1-2; no reliable D call. V shed 5 bases and J shed 13 bases, with 19 bases lying between them. CDR3 length: 13 amino acids. CDR1 KGHDR and CDR2 SFDVKD come from the germline V gene. CDR3 region: CATSVEPKGAFTF. In nucleotides, the CDR3 is TGTGCCACCAGTGTAGAGCCTAAGGGAGCCTTCACCTTC.

This clonotype was observed a few times. The J gene is TRBJ1-6, the V gene TRBV20-1; D gene unclear. Germline V gene lookup returns CDR1 DFQATT and CDR2 SNEGSKA (reference sequence). The length of the CDR3 is 16 residues. Trimming pared 2 bases from V and 5 bases from J, leaving 16 bases between. The CDR3 reads CSARTPPGFDNSPLHF. The CDR3 nucleotides read TGCAGTGCTAGAACACCCCCGGGATTTGATAATTCACCCCTCCACTTT.

This clonotype was counted many times. The CDR3 reads CASSDNGQGSYEQYF. The CDR3 DNA follows: TGTGCCAGCAGTGACAACGGACAGGGGTCCTACGAGCAGTACTTC. The rearrangement links TRBV12-3 or TRBV12-4 to TRBJ2-7; 9 nucleotides agree with TRBD1. The ends lost 5 bases at V and 1 base at J; junction bases unmatched: 6. This CDR3 region has 15 residues.

This clonotype was recorded at least ten times. The chain combines TRBV6-1 with TRBJ1-2; tentative D call: TRBD1 (5 bases). The CDR3 is 15 residues long. Trimming removed 5 bases at V and 7 bases at J, with 20 bases between. Germline lookup yields CDR1 MNHNS and CDR2 SASEGT. CDR3 region: CASSRSGTGWSGYTF. CDR3 in DNA: TGTGCCAGCAGTAGATCCGGGACCGGCTGGAGTGGCTACACCTTC.

This clonotype was observed at least ten times. The V call is TRBV10-2, the J call TRBJ2-2; unclear D gene. Germline CDR1 reads WSHSY; CDR2 reads SAAADI. This CDR3 has 14 residues. Trimming cost V 2 bases and J 6 bases, with 10 bases left between them. The CDR3 loop reads CASSEIGSPGELFF. The CDR3 coding sequence is TGCGCCAGCAGTGAGATCGGGTCTCCCGGGGAGCTGTTTTTT.